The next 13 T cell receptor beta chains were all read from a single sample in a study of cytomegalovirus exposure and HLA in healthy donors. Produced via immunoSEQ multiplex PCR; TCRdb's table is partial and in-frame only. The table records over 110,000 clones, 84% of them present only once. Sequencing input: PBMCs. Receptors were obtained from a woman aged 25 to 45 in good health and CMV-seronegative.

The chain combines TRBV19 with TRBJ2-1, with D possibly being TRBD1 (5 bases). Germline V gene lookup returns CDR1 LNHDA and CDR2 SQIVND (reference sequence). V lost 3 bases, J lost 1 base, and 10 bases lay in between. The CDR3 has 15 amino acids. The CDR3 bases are TGTGCCAGTAGTATTTGGACACAATCCTACAATGAGCAGTTCTTC. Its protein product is CASSIWTQSYNEQFF.

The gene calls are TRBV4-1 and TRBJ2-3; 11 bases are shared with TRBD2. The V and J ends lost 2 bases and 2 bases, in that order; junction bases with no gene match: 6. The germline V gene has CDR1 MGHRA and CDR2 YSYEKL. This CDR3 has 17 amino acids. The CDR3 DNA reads TGCGCCAGCAGCCAACGTCCTAGCGGGGGGCACACAGATACGCAGTATTTT. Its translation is CASSQRPSGGHTDTQYF.

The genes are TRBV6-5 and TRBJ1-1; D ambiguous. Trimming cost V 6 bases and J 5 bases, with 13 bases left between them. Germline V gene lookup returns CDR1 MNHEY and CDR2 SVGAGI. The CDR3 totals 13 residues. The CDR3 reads CASSRVEGTEAFF. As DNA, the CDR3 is TGTGCCAGCAGCCGGGTGGAGGGAACTGAAGCTTTCTTT.

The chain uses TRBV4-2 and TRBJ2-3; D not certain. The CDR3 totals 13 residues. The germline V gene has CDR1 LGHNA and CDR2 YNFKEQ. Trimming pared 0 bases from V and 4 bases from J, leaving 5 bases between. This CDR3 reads CASSQEASDTQYF. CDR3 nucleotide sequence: TGTGCCAGCAGCCAAGAGGCCTCAGATACGCAGTATTTT.

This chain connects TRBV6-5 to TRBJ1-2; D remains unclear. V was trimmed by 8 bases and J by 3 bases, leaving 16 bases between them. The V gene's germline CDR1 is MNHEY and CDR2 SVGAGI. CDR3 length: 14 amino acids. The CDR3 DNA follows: TGTGCCAGCCAACTCTCTTTTGGAGACTATGGCTACACCTTC. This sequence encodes CASQLSFGDYGYTF.

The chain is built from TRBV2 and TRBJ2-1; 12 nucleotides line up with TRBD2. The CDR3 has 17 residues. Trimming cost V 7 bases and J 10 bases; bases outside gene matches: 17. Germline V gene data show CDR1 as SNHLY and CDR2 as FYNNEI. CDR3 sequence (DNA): TGTGCCAGCATACCTCGGCGGGCTAGCGGGGGGGCGAGGGAGCAGTTCTTC. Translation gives CASIPRRASGGAREQFF. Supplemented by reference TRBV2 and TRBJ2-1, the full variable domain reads EPEVTQTPSHQVTQMGQEVILRCVPISNHLYFYWYRQILGQKVEFLVSFYNNEISEKSEIFDDQFSVERPDGSNFTLKIRSTKLEDSAMYFCASIPRRASGGAREQFFGPGTRLTVL.

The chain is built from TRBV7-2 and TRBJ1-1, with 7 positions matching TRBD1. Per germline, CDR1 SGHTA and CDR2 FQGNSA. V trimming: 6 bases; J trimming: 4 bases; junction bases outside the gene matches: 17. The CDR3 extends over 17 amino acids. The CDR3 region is CASRPMARTGAATEAFF. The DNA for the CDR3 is TGTGCCAGCAGACCCATGGCAAGGACAGGCGCGGCCACTGAAGCTTTCTTT.

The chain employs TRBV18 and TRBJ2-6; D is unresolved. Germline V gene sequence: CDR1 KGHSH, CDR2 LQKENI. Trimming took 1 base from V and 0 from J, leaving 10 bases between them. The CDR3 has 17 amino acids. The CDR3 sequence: CASSPRARSSGANVLTF. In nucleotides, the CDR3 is TGTGCCAGCTCACCACGGGCCAGAAGCTCTGGGGCCAACGTCCTGACTTTC.

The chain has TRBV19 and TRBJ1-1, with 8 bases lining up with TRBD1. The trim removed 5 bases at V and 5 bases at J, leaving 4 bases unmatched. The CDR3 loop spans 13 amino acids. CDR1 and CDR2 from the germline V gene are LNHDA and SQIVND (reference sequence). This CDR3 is CASSRQGWTEAFF. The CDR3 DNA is TGTGCCAGTAGTCGACAGGGGTGGACTGAAGCTTTCTTT.

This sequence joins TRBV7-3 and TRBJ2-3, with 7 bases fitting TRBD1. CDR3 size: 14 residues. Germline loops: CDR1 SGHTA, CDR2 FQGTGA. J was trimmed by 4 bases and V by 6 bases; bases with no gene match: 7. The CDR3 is CASSFAGGPDTQYF. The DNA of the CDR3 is TGTGCCAGCAGTTTTGCAGGGGGTCCAGATACGCAGTATTTT.

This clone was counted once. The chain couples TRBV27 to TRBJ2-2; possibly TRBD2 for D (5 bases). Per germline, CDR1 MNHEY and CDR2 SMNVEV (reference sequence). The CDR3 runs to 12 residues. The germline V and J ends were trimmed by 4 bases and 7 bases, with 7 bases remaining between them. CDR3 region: CASSYGNGELFF. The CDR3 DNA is TGTGCCAGCAGTTACGGGAACGGGGAGCTGTTTTTT.

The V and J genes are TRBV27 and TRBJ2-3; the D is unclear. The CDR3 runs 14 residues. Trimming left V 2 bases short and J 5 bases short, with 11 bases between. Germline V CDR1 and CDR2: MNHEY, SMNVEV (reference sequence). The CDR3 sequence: CASSLAALIDTQYF. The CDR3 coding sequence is TGTGCCAGCAGTTTAGCAGCGTTGATAGATACGCAGTATTTT.

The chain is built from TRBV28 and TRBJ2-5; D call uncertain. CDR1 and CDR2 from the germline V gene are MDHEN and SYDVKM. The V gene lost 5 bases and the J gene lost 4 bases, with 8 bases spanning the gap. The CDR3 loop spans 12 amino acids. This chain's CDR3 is CASSHRAETQYF. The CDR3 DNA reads TGTGCCAGCAGTCACCGAGCAGAGACCCAGTACTTC.